The clone carrying this TCR beta chain was seen just once. What it binds is unknown. It may be a read error: a sequence one base away is much more abundant. RNA transcripts gave rise to amplified TCR beta CDR3 regions. During a first-round RT-PCR of the TCR CDR3, the HTBI primer set was used. MiXCR, applied by TCRdb to the multiplex PCR reads, yields one record per CDR3 protein. The sample gives 400,000 to 500,000 distinct CDR3 sequences, about an eighth of which show up once; about a sixth is in the top ten. The CDR3 extends over 14 amino acids. Germline V lookup: CDR1 MNHEY, CDR2 SVGEGT. Between the trimmed V and J ends, which lost 2 bases and 1 base, there was a span of 8 bases. This sample was taken from a study of T cells in Graves' hyperthyroidism and ophthalmopathy. Study-wide results and limits: Median prediction lead before ophthalmopathy onset was 6 to 8 months with the model. Within blood appeared most thyroid clonotypes that had expanded above 0.001.

Hyperthyroidism patients were newly diagnosed, had disease duration under 2 months, and were aged 18 to 65 years. The chain carries TRBV6-2 or TRBV6-3 and TRBJ1-1, with D hard to call. The TCR sequence derives from a woman aged 18-29 years with Graves' hyperthyroidism. Sequenced material: blood. The CDR3 DNA follows: TGTGCCAGCAGTTACAGCAGGCCGAACACTGAAGCTTTCTTT. Translation: CASSYSRPNTEAFF.